This record looks at one T cell receptor (beta chain) sequence and its context. In the authors' workflow: From reference gene primer amplification, estimates of nucleated cell counts were derived. The assay was immunoSEQ multiplex PCR, and TCRdb's table has in-frame clones only and misses some. V and J calls and clone size follow that table, whereas D and trimming were derived from the DNA. The data show roughly 290,000 clones, nearly 90% seen once. The participants were between about 18 and 90 years old and came from some 25 US areas. Researchers sorted participants into cohorts using their self-reported clinical history. Germline values: CDR1 SGHNT, CDR2 YYREEE (reference sequence). The ends lost 4 bases at V and 8 bases at J; junction bases unmatched: 11. The CDR3 sequence is 15 residues long. The data were taken from a study of blood T cell repertoires in COVID-19. Background on the study: The United States, Italy and Spain supplied acute and convalescent COVID-19 samples.

The chain has TRBV5-4 and TRBJ2-1; 8 bases line up with TRBD2. This TCR came from a woman under 30 with acute COVID-19. Sequenced input: PBMCs or T cells enriched from blood (not recorded which). The CDR3 spells CASSHQRERSDEQFF. DNA of the CDR3: TGTGCCAGCAGCCATCAGCGGGAGAGGAGCGATGAGCAGTTCTTC.